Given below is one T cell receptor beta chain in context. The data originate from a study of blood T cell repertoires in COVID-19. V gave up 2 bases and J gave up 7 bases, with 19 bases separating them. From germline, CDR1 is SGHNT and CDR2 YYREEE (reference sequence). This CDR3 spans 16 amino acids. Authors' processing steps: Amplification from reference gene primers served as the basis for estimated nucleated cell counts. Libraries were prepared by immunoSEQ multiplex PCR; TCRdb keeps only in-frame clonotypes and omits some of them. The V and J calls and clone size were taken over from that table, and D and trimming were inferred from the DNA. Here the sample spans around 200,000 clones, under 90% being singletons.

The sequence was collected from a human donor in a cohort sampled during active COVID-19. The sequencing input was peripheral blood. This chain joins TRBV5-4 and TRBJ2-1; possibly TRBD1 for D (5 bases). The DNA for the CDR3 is TGTGCCAGCAGCTTATTTCCAGGGTCAGTTGATAATGAGCAGTTCTTC. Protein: CASSLFPGSVDNEQFF.